Listed below are T cell receptor beta chains from one sample, sequenced in a study of T cells in Graves' hyperthyroidism and ophthalmopathy. TCRdb re-called the multiplex PCR reads with MiXCR, one entry per CDR3 protein. Of under 400,000 distinct CDR3 sequences in the sample, roughly 18% were seen once. The sample consisted of blood. The receptors here all came from a woman in her thirties or forties with Graves' ophthalmopathy. CDR3s include the opening cysteine and the closing phenylalanine or tryptophan. Fields, in order: J gene, clone size, V gene, CDR3 protein. Some rows have no size entry. The others give once, few or many, or a class for an expanded clone.

J gene: TRBJ2-5; clone size: many; V gene: TRBV12-3/TRBV12-4; CDR3 protein: CASSSQGGETRYF
J gene: TRBJ2-2; clone size: few; V gene: TRBV19; CDR3 protein: CASSLFVGRDGTGELFF
J gene: TRBJ1-5; clone size: many; V gene: TRBV7-8; CDR3 protein: CASSLSILGQEYQPQHF
J gene: TRBJ1-1; clone size: many; V gene: TRBV11-3; CDR3 protein: CASSLVGFRTVVAEAFF
J gene: TRBJ2-2; clone size: many; V gene: TRBV5-5; CDR3 protein: CASSLAGIGELFF
J gene: TRBJ1-2; clone size: many; V gene: TRBV11-2; CDR3 protein: CAGSSPRDGYTF
J gene: TRBJ2-7; clone size: few; V gene: TRBV18; CDR3 protein: CASSPRQGAISAYEQYF
J gene: TRBJ2-6; clone size: many; V gene: TRBV5-1; CDR3 protein: CASSYRFSGANVLTF
J gene: TRBJ1-5; clone size: many; V gene: TRBV2; CDR3 protein: CASSGVFGNQPQHF
J gene: TRBJ2-7; clone size: many; V gene: TRBV28; CDR3 protein: CASTTPGLGGEQYF
J gene: TRBJ1-1; clone size: many; V gene: TRBV5-4; CDR3 protein: CASSSRDTLMNTEAFF
J gene: TRBJ2-4; clone size: many; V gene: TRBV7-8; CDR3 protein: CASSKTGDFKNIQYF
J gene: TRBJ1-2; clone size: few; V gene: TRBV19; CDR3 protein: CASSMSLGYTF
J gene: TRBJ2-1; clone size: many; V gene: TRBV20-1; CDR3 protein: CSARQGSYNEQFF
J gene: TRBJ1-5; clone size: many; V gene: TRBV14; CDR3 protein: CASSQEAGVNQPQHF
J gene: TRBJ2-7; clone size: many; V gene: TRBV2; CDR3 protein: CASSELAATYEQYF
J gene: TRBJ1-3; clone size: many; V gene: TRBV27; CDR3 protein: CASSRGPGEARNTIYF
J gene: TRBJ2-5; clone size: many; V gene: TRBV2; CDR3 protein: CASSGPGVRETQYF
J gene: TRBJ2-5; clone size: many; V gene: TRBV11-2; CDR3 protein: CASSPNLIDRGLRETQYF
J gene: TRBJ1-6; clone size: few; V gene: TRBV6-2/TRBV6-3; CDR3 protein: CASRSPGLHFLDSPLHF
J gene: TRBJ2-7; clone size: -; V gene: TRBV6-1; CDR3 protein: CASSPDGTYEQYF
J gene: TRBJ2-5; clone size: many; V gene: TRBV5-1; CDR3 protein: CASSLARKVETQYF
J gene: TRBJ2-2; clone size: many; V gene: TRBV5-1; CDR3 protein: CASSFETSGRPGELFF
J gene: TRBJ1-3; clone size: many; V gene: TRBV28; CDR3 protein: CASRGGTNSGNTIYF
J gene: TRBJ1-1; clone size: -; V gene: TRBV6-1; CDR3 protein: CASSPGGGVGTEAFF
J gene: TRBJ1-5; clone size: many; V gene: TRBV28; CDR3 protein: CASSPDLYNQPQHF
J gene: TRBJ2-4; clone size: many; V gene: TRBV6-2/TRBV6-3; CDR3 protein: CASSSPGSGRAGNIQYF
J gene: TRBJ2-5; clone size: many; V gene: TRBV18; CDR3 protein: CASSPPRAVQETQYF
J gene: TRBJ2-7; clone size: -; V gene: TRBV11-2; CDR3 protein: CASSSSGPAPSYEQYF
J gene: TRBJ2-3; clone size: many; V gene: TRBV27; CDR3 protein: CASSLGTLGTDTQYF
J gene: TRBJ2-7; clone size: many; V gene: TRBV20-1; CDR3 protein: CSAKRLAEFYEQYF
J gene: TRBJ2-7; clone size: many; V gene: TRBV2; CDR3 protein: CASSDGRGPSSYEQYF
J gene: TRBJ2-4; clone size: many; V gene: TRBV12-3/TRBV12-4; CDR3 protein: CASRAVGVGGNIQYF
J gene: TRBJ2-5; clone size: many; V gene: TRBV11-2; CDR3 protein: CASSFDRVKETQYF
J gene: TRBJ2-5; clone size: many; V gene: TRBV28; CDR3 protein: CASSLGTVETQYF
J gene: TRBJ2-5; clone size: many; V gene: TRBV6-1; CDR3 protein: CASSPGGGSQETQYF
J gene: TRBJ1-2; clone size: many; V gene: TRBV6-5; CDR3 protein: CASRTGRAYYGYTF
J gene: TRBJ1-1; clone size: many; V gene: TRBV12-3/TRBV12-4; CDR3 protein: CASSLHRGGGTEAFF
J gene: TRBJ2-5; clone size: many; V gene: TRBV2; CDR3 protein: CASSTGIGETQYF
J gene: TRBJ2-1; clone size: -; V gene: TRBV6-2/TRBV6-3; CDR3 protein: CASSKNPGQPYNEQFF
J gene: TRBJ2-5; clone size: many; V gene: TRBV29-1; CDR3 protein: CSVQTGTGLRETQYF
J gene: TRBJ1-2; clone size: many; V gene: TRBV28; CDR3 protein: CASSLFATDYTF
J gene: TRBJ2-7; clone size: many; V gene: TRBV12-3/TRBV12-4; CDR3 protein: CASSYREAPEQYF
J gene: TRBJ1-2; clone size: many; V gene: TRBV30; CDR3 protein: CACSGPQGIYGYTF
J gene: TRBJ2-7; clone size: -; V gene: TRBV5-1; CDR3 protein: CAGSFGTSGRAHEQYF
J gene: TRBJ2-1; clone size: many; V gene: TRBV12-5; CDR3 protein: CASGLELAGGRNEQFF
J gene: TRBJ2-7; clone size: many; V gene: TRBV6-1; CDR3 protein: CASSEEVFVSEQYF
J gene: TRBJ2-7; clone size: many; V gene: TRBV18; CDR3 protein: CASSPDPGHLSYEQYF
J gene: TRBJ2-5; clone size: many; V gene: TRBV28; CDR3 protein: CASSVTQGVGETQYF
J gene: TRBJ2-5; clone size: many; V gene: TRBV6-5; CDR3 protein: CASSFSGGDQETQYF
J gene: TRBJ1-1; clone size: many; V gene: TRBV3-1; CDR3 protein: CASSQEGRKTFMNTEAFF
J gene: TRBJ2-7; clone size: many; V gene: TRBV7-8; CDR3 protein: CASSYPGTVAPYEQYF
J gene: TRBJ1-1; clone size: many; V gene: TRBV10-3; CDR3 protein: CAISPSPLENTEAFF